The present T cell receptor (beta chain) was sequenced within a study of blood T cell repertoires in COVID-19. TCRdb's table, derived via immunoSEQ multiplex PCR, lists solely in-frame clones and lacks some. Here the sample spans about 150,000 clones, 87% being singletons. V lost 6 bases to trimming and J lost 6 bases; unmatched junction nucleotides: 15. The CDR3 consists of 18 residues. Per the germline V gene, CDR1 is LGHNA and CDR2 is YSLEER. The chain joins TRBV4-3 to TRBJ2-2; 11 bases match TRBD2. The TCR comes from a woman between 50 and 59 years old with active or convalescent COVID-19. The specimen sequenced was peripheral blood. The CDR3 bases are TGCGCCAGCAGAGGTAGTCCTACTAGCGGGAGTCGGGCCGGGGAGCTGTTTTTT. It translates to CASRGSPTSGSRAGELFF.